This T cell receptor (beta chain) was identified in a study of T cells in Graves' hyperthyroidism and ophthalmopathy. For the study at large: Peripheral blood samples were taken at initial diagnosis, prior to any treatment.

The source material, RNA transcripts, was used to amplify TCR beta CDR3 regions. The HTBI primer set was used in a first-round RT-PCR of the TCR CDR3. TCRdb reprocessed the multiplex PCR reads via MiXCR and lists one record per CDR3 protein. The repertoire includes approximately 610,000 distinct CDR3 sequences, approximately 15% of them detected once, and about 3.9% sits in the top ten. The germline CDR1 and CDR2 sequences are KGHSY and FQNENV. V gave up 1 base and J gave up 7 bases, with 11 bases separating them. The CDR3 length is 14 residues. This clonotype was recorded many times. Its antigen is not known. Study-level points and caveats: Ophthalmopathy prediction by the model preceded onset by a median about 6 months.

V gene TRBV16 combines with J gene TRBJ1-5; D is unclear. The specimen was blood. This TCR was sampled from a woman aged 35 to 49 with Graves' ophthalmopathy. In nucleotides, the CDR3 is TGTGCCAGCAGCCAATTGGCGGGAGGGCAGCCCCAGCATTTT. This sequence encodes CASSQLAGGQPQHF.